This is a list of T cell receptor beta chains from one sample in a study of OX40 agonist ivuxolimab in advanced cancers. This table comes from immunoSEQ multiplex PCR, and its TCRdb copy is limited to in-frame clones, with some not included. The sample has over 80,000 clones; less than 90% are singletons. The sequencing here drew on CD4+ or CD8+ T cells sorted from blood, taken in a trial of the OX40 agonist ivuxolimab. The receptor source for this set is an adult with an advanced solid tumor such as melanoma, head and neck, liver or kidney cancer. Both conserved end residues are part of each CDR3. A D gene is named only where the DNA matches it firmly. Rows give clone size only sometimes, using once, few, many, or a class for an expanded clone.

V	J	D	size	CDR3	DNA
TRBV10-2	TRBJ2-7	.	.	CASSEFRVNGEQYF	TGCGCCAGCAGTGAGTTTAGGGTTAACGGCGAGCAGTACTTC
TRBV18	TRBJ2-2	TRBD1	.	CASSPGTGNTGELFF	TGTGCCAGCTCACCTGGGACAGGGAACACCGGGGAGCTGTTTTTT
TRBV7-6	TRBJ1-1	TRBD1	many	CASSPTPGTGTEAFF	TGTGCCAGCAGCCCGACACCCGGGACAGGTACTGAAGCTTTCTTT
TRBV5-1	TRBJ2-3	.	.	CASSDEFTGTDTQYF	TGCGCCAGCAGCGACGAATTTACGGGCACAGATACGCAGTATTTT
TRBV15	TRBJ1-2	.	once	CATSSTQGVRGNIDGYTF	TGTGCCACCAGCAGTACACAGGGCGTGAGGGGGAATATAGATGGCTACACCTTC
TRBV30	TRBJ1-1	.	.	CAWCRGEWTEAFF	TGTGCCTGGTGTCGGGGTGAGTGGACTGAAGCTTTCTTT
TRBV28	TRBJ2-5	TRBD2	once	CASSPRDYYQTQYF	TGTGCCAGCTCGCCCCGGGACTACTATCAGACCCAGTACTTC
TRBV7-2	TRBJ2-2	.	.	CASSLSGPNTGELFF	TGTGCCAGCAGCCTTAGCGGTCCGAACACCGGGGAGCTGTTTTTT
TRBV21-1	TRBJ1-2	.	.	CASSKFRGPLYGYTF	TGTGCCAGCAGCAAGTTTAGGGGGCCTCTCTATGGCTACACCTTC
TRBV7-2	TRBJ2-1	TRBD2	.	CASSSGGSSYNEQFF	TGTGCCAGCAGCTCCGGGGGGAGCTCCTACAATGAGCAGTTCTTC
TRBV18	TRBJ1-1	.	.	CASSPLGGEGTEAFF	TGTGCCAGCTCCCCCCTGGGGGGAGAGGGAACTGAAGCTTTCTTT
TRBV5-1	TRBJ1-1	.	once	CASSLASSEAFF	TGCGCCAGCAGCTTGGCTAGTTCTGAAGCTTTCTTT
TRBV5-4	TRBJ2-1	.	few	CASSLDTTPRWNEQFF	TGTGCCAGCAGCTTGGATACGACCCCACGGTGGAATGAGCAGTTCTTC
TRBV21-1	TRBJ1-1	.	.	CASSNSPEREAFF	TGTGCCAGCAGCAATTCGCCCGAGCGGGAAGCTTTCTTT